This record covers a single TCR beta chain. The antigen remains undetermined. The data originate from a study of shared clonotypes between healthy human individuals. Turning to the study itself: Per donor, CD8 memory used one plate, CD8 naive used two, CD4 memory used three and CD4 naive used three.

When replicate PCRs were run on sorted subsets, they used about 200 ng DNA, about 31,000 T cell genomes. The data were produced by immunoSEQ multiplex PCR, yet TCRdb's version contains in-frame clones alone and is incomplete. The sample yields roughly 2 million clones, 90% to 97% seen once. Overall study findings and caveats: Incompleteness in sorted-subset sequencing, despite large depth, was shown by rarefaction.

Trimming pared 4 bases from V and 5 bases from J, leaving 11 bases between. The V gene's germline CDR1 is SQVTM and CDR2 ANQGSEA. The CDR3 runs to 13 residues. The rearrangement joins TRBV29-1 to TRBJ1-4, with unresolved D. This receptor was taken from a man aged 18 to 29 in good health. Input material: naive CD4+ T cells sorted from blood. Documented subset: CD45RA+ positively selected. Here the CDR3 DNA reads TGCAGCGTTGGTACTCTCTTAAATGAAAAACTGTTTTTT. Translated: CSVGTLLNEKLFF.